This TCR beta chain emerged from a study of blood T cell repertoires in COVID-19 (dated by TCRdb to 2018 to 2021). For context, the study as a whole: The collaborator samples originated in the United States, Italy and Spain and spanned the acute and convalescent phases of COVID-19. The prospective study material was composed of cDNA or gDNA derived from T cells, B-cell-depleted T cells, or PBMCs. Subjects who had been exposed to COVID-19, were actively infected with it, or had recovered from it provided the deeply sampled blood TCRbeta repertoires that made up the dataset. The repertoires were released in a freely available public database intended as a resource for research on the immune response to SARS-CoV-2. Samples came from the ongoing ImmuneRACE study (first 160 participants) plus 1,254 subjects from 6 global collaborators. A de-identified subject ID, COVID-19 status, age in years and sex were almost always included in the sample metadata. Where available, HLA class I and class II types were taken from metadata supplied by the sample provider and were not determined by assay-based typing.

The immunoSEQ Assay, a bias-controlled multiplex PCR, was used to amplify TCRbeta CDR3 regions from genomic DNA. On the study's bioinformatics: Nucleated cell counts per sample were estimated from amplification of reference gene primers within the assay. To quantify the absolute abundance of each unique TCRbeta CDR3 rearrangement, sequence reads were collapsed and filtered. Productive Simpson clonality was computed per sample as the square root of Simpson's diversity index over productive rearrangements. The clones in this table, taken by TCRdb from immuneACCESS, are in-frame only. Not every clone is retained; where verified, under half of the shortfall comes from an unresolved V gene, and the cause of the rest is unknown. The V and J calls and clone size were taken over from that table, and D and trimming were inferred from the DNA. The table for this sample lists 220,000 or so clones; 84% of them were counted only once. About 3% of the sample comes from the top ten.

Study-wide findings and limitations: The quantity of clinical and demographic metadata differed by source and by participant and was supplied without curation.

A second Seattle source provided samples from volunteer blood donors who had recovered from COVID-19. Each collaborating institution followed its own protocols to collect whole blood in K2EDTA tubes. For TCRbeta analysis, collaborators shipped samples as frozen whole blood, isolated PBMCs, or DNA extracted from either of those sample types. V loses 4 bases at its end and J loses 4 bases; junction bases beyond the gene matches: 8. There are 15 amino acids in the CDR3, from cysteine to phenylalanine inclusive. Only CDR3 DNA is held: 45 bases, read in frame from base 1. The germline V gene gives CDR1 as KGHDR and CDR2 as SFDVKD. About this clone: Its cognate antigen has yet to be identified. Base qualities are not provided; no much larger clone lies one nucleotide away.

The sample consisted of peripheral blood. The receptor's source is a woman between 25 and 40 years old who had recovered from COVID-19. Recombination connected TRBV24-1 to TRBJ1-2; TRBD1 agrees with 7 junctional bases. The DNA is TGTGCCACCAGTGAGCCTAACAGGGGAGGCTATGGCTACACCTTC. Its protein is CATSEPNRGGYGYTF.